What follows are 5 T cell receptor beta chains derived from one specimen sequenced in a study of T cell responses to AZD1222 COVID-19 vaccine. The assay was immunoSEQ multiplex PCR, and TCRdb's table has in-frame clones only and misses some. Of approximately 150,000 clones listed, about 92% are singletons. Sequences were derived from peripheral blood, sampled on day 0 of AZD1222 vaccination. Receptors were obtained from an adult in good health.

V and J are TRBV11-2 and TRBJ2-7; tentative D call: TRBD2 (6 bases). CDR1 is SGHAT, CDR2 FQNNGV, per germline. V was pared by 3 bases and J by 0 bases, with 12 bases between. The CDR3 has 15 residues. This CDR3 is CASSFIMGGSYEQYF. The CDR3 coding sequence is TGTGCCAGCAGCTTTATCATGGGGGGCTCCTACGAGCAGTACTTC.

The chain links TRBV6-5 to TRBJ2-1; perhaps D is TRBD1 or TRBD2 (6 bases each). The germline CDR1 and CDR2 sequences are MNHEY and SVGAGI. Trimming removed 10 bases at V and 4 bases at J, with 17 bases between. The CDR3 loop spans 14 amino acids. The CDR3 here is CATKRGDGYNEQFF. CDR3 bases: TGTGCCACTAAAAGGGGGGACGGTTACAATGAGCAGTTCTTC.

This chain joins TRBV28 and TRBJ1-4; maybe TRBD1 (5 bases). V lost 6 bases and J 6 bases, leaving 11 bases between the germline ends. Per germline, CDR1 MDHEN and CDR2 SYDVKM. The CDR3 is 13 residues long. CDR3 nucleotides: TGTGCCAGCAGCTCGGGGGGGGATGAAAAACTGTTTTTT. It is translated as CASSSGGDEKLFF.

This clone was counted a single time. This chain connects TRBV25-1 to TRBJ2-5, with D possibly TRBD1 on 6 matching bases. The germline CDR1 and CDR2 sequences are MGHDK and SYGVNS. Trimming shortened V by 4 bases and J by 7 bases, and 13 bases separated the two germline ends. This CDR3 has 13 amino acids. CDR3 nucleotides: TGTGCCAGCAGTGCGGACAGCCCGGGGACCCAGTACTTC. Translating it yields CASSADSPGTQYF.

This clone was counted once. Other nucleotide sequences in the sample specify the same CDR3. The gene calls are TRBV11-2 and TRBJ2-2, with D tentatively TRBD1 or TRBD2 (5 bases each). This CDR3 region has 14 residues. Trimming shortened V by 7 bases and J by 7 bases, and 16 bases separated the two germline ends. Germline CDR1 SGHAT, CDR2 FQNNGV. The CDR3 DNA follows: TGTGCCAGCATCGAGGGGCCCGGCTACGGGGAGCTGTTTTTT. Protein: CASIEGPGYGELFF.